The 11 T cell receptor beta chains given below trace back to one sample, sequenced in a study of response to subunit inactivated influenza vaccine (dated 2018 in TCRdb). Receptor amplification or capture employed RT-PCR. TCRdb records Illumina HiSeq 2500 as the sequencer. The public reads were run again by TCRdb, first through fastp at Q25 and then through MiXCR, and only productive beta chains were kept. Rows with a matching CDR3 protein are joined into one entry that keeps the most common DNA and genes. This sample holds 160,000 or so distinct CDR3 sequences; roughly 10% were observed only once. About an eighth of the sample belongs to the ten largest clones. Sample time point, as interpreted from the label and publication: 45 days after influenza vaccine administration. Here the sequenced sample was non-naive T cells sorted from PBMCs, taken around seven weeks after vaccination. The cell subset or site label, as the study defines it: memory T cell fraction. The receptors come from a man aged 50 to 60 who received an inactivated influenza vaccine. Donor details come from another sample of the same person, matched by shared clones.

The rearrangement joins TRBV10-3 to TRBJ2-1; D remains ambiguous. The CDR3 has 11 amino acids. From germline, CDR1 is ENHRY and CDR2 SYGVKD. Between the trimmed V and J ends, which lost 3 bases and 7 bases, there was a span of 4 bases. The CDR3 protein is CAISDWNEQFF. The CDR3 DNA follows: TGTGCCATCAGTGATTGGAATGAGCAGTTCTTC.

This clonotype was counted ten times or more. The gene calls are TRBV6-5 and TRBJ1-2; D is undetermined. This CDR3 has 14 amino acids. The V and J ends lost 3 bases and 0 bases respectively, with 8 bases between them. Germline V gene data show CDR1 as MNHEY and CDR2 as SVGAGI. This chain's CDR3 is CASSYRATNYGYTF. In nucleotides, the CDR3 is TGTGCCAGCAGTTATCGGGCCACTAACTATGGCTACACCTTC.

Ten or more counts support this clonotype. V gene TRBV7-9 combines with J gene TRBJ1-4, with a tentative D call TRBD1 (5 bases). The germline V gene encodes CDR1 SEHNR and CDR2 FQNEAQ (reference sequence). CDR3 length equals 14 residues. The ends were cut back, 4 bases at V and 0 bases at J, with 6 bases in the middle. CDR3 bases: TGTGCCAGCAGCTCCAGGGCAACTAATGAAAAACTGTTTTTT. Translating it yields CASSSRATNEKLFF.

The chain recombines TRBV2 with TRBJ2-1; D is possibly TRBD1 (6 bases). Per the germline V gene, CDR1 is SNHLY and CDR2 is FYNNEI. Trimming stripped 5 bases from V and 2 bases from J, with 13 bases between. This CDR3 is built from 15 residues. The CDR3 DNA reads TGTGCCAGCAGTAAGGACAGAGGGCCCTACAATGAGCAGTTCTTC. It yields the protein CASSKDRGPYNEQFF.

The sample holds a few counts of this clonotype. V gene TRBV20-1 combines with J gene TRBJ2-7; a weak D match, TRBD2 (6 bases). The CDR3 covers 13 residues. Trimming removed 3 bases at V and 4 bases at J, with 13 bases between. Germline-derived CDR1 and CDR2 are DFQATT and SNEGSKA (reference sequence). The CDR3 here is CSASGLAQYEQYF. The CDR3 DNA follows: TGCAGTGCTAGTGGGCTAGCGCAGTACGAGCAGTACTTC.

This clonotype was counted at least ten times. V usage is TRBV4-3 and J usage is TRBJ1-1; D may be TRBD1 (6 bases). Germline V gene data show CDR1 as LGHNA and CDR2 as YSLEER. The V and J ends lost 0 bases and 5 bases respectively, with 19 bases between them. The CDR3 length is 17 residues. In DNA, the CDR3 is TGCGCCAGCAGCCAAGATGGAGTAGGGGGGCGCGTGACTGAAGCTTTCTTT. This encodes CASSQDGVGGRVTEAFF.

This clonotype was picked up a small number of times. The J gene is TRBJ2-7, the V gene TRBV27; 10 bases agree with TRBD2. The V gene end was trimmed by 0 bases and the J gene end by 4 bases; junction bases not matched to a gene: 3. The germline CDR1 and CDR2 sequences are MNHEY and SMNVEV (reference sequence). The CDR3 is 15 amino acids. This CDR3 is CASSLSASGGYEQYF. Written as DNA, the CDR3 is TGTGCCAGCAGTTTATCTGCTAGCGGGGGATACGAGCAGTACTTC.

This clonotype appeared many times. The rearrangement joins TRBV12-3 or TRBV12-4 to TRBJ2-3; 10 bases line up with TRBD2. CDR3 length: 16 amino acids. V shed 2 bases and J 1 base; nucleotides not matched to a gene: 3. The CDR3: CASSLWLAGGTDTQYF. The CDR3 nucleotides are TGTGCCAGCAGTTTATGGCTAGCGGGAGGCACAGATACGCAGTATTTT.

This clonotype has only a few counts. V is TRBV7-9 and J is TRBJ2-7; 11 bases fit TRBD2. There are 15 residues in the CDR3. CDR1 is SEHNR and CDR2 is FQNEAQ in the germline V gene (reference sequence). V trimming: 1 base; J trimming: 4 bases; junction bases outside the gene matches: 3. CDR3 residues: CASSLETSGIYEQYF. CDR3 sequence (DNA): TGTGCCAGCAGCTTAGAGACTAGCGGGATTTACGAGCAGTACTTC.

This clonotype has at least ten counts. CDR3 nucleotide sequence: TGTGCCAGCTCACCGGGGACAGACTATGGCTACACCTTC. Protein product: CASSPGTDYGYTF. The chain carries TRBV18 and TRBJ1-2, with 7 bases matching TRBD1. The CDR3 length is 13 residues. With 3 bases clipped from V and 3 bases from J, the junction kept 1 base outside the gene matches. CDR1 is KGHSH and CDR2 is LQKENI in the germline V gene.

Many counts were recorded for this clonotype. J is TRBJ1-1 and V is TRBV12-3 or TRBV12-4; D is ambiguous. The V gene lost 4 bases and the J gene lost 10 bases, with 10 bases spanning the gap. The CDR3 runs to 11 residues. CDR3 sequence reads: CASSYSAGAFF. The CDR3 DNA reads as TGTGCCAGCAGTTACTCGGCAGGAGCTTTCTTT.